These T cell receptor beta chains were read from a single sample in a study of chemoradiotherapy in HPV16-positive cancers. Produced via immunoSEQ multiplex PCR; TCRdb's table is partial and in-frame only. Of some 8,900 clones detected, roughly 76% appear once; the ten largest clones hold about 8.5%. This sample was taken from a patient who underwent chemoradiotherapy. These receptors all stem from a human donor with HPV-associated anogenital cancer. Each CDR3 is given with its conserved first and last residue. A D gene is named only where the DNA matches it firmly. The size entry is marked missing in some rows and otherwise reads once, few, many or a size class.

CDR3nt: TGTGCCAGCAGTGAAGAAGGAGTAGCGGGGTTGTACAATGAGCAGTTCTTC
CDR3aa: CASSEEGVAGLYNEQFF
abundance: -
d_gene: TRBD2
j_gene: TRBJ2-1
v_gene: TRBV6-1

CDR3nt: TGTGCCAGCAGCCCGTTGTCCTACGAGCAGTACTTC
CDR3aa: CASSPLSYEQYF
abundance: -
d_gene: -
j_gene: TRBJ2-7
v_gene: TRBV28

CDR3nt: TGTGCCAGCAGCTCCTCCCTGGATGGTGAAGCTTTCTTT
CDR3aa: CASSSSLDGEAFF
abundance: -
d_gene: -
j_gene: TRBJ1-1
v_gene: TRBV9

CDR3nt: TGTGCCAGCAGCGTAGAGGGAGCGGAAGTCTACAATGAGCAGTTCTTC
CDR3aa: CASSVEGAEVYNEQFF
abundance: -
d_gene: -
j_gene: TRBJ2-1
v_gene: TRBV9

CDR3nt: TGTGCCAGTAGACCAGCCGGGACAGATTACGAGCAGTACTTC
CDR3aa: CASRPAGTDYEQYF
abundance: -
d_gene: TRBD1
j_gene: TRBJ2-7
v_gene: TRBV19

CDR3nt: TGCGCCAGCAGCTCGGGACTATCTGGGGGCAATGAGCAGTTCTTC
CDR3aa: CASSSGLSGGNEQFF
abundance: -
d_gene: TRBD2
j_gene: TRBJ2-1
v_gene: TRBV5-1

CDR3nt: TGTGCCAGCTCACCTGTGAGCGGGAGCTATGAGCAGTTCTTC
CDR3aa: CASSPVSGSYEQFF
abundance: few
d_gene: TRBD2
j_gene: TRBJ2-1
v_gene: TRBV18

CDR3nt: TGTGCCAGCAGCAAAGCCGCGGGAAATGAAAAACTGTTTTTT
CDR3aa: CASSKAAGNEKLFF
abundance: once
d_gene: -
j_gene: TRBJ1-4
v_gene: TRBV21-1

CDR3nt: TGTGCCAGCAGCTTAAATGGGGGGCCCACCGAGACCCAGTACTTC
CDR3aa: CASSLNGGPTETQYF
abundance: once
d_gene: -
j_gene: TRBJ2-5
v_gene: TRBV11-2

CDR3nt: TGCGCCAGCAGCCACCAGGTCAGCTCCTACGAGCAGTACTTC
CDR3aa: CASSHQVSSYEQYF
abundance: -
d_gene: -
j_gene: TRBJ2-7
v_gene: TRBV4-3

CDR3nt: TGTGCCAGCAGTTTAGATGACAGCCCAGGGAATACGCAGTATTTT
CDR3aa: CASSLDDSPGNTQYF
abundance: -
d_gene: -
j_gene: TRBJ2-3
v_gene: TRBV27

CDR3nt: TGCGCCAGCAGCCAAGTGGCGGCGCGGCCAACTAATGAAAAACTGTTTTTT
CDR3aa: CASSQVAARPTNEKLFF
abundance: -
d_gene: -
j_gene: TRBJ1-4
v_gene: TRBV4-3

CDR3nt: TGCGCCAGCAGCCCGTTAGGGGGACCCACAATGGGGCCCTGGGAGCAGTACTTC
CDR3aa: CASSPLGGPTMGPWEQYF
abundance: -
d_gene: -
j_gene: TRBJ2-7
v_gene: TRBV5-1

CDR3nt: TGTGCCAGCAGCAAAGGGAACTATGGCTACACCTTC
CDR3aa: CASSKGNYGYTF
abundance: -
d_gene: -
j_gene: TRBJ1-2
v_gene: TRBV7-8

CDR3nt: TGCGCCAGCAGCGGGGGACAGGGAGGTGGCTACACCTTC
CDR3aa: CASSGGQGGGYTF
abundance: few
d_gene: TRBD1
j_gene: TRBJ1-2
v_gene: TRBV5-1

CDR3nt: TGCGCCAGCAGCTTGGAAGACACACCCTCCTACGAGCAGTACTTC
CDR3aa: CASSLEDTPSYEQYF
abundance: -
d_gene: -
j_gene: TRBJ2-7
v_gene: TRBV5-1

CDR3nt: TGTGCCAGCAGCGTCTCGGAGAGGGGCTCCTACAATGAGCAGTTCTTC
CDR3aa: CASSVSERGSYNEQFF
abundance: few
d_gene: -
j_gene: TRBJ2-1
v_gene: TRBV7-3

CDR3nt: TGTGCCAGCAGTGAGAGGTGGGGGCTGTATCAGCCCCAGCATTTT
CDR3aa: CASSERWGLYQPQHF
abundance: -
d_gene: -
j_gene: TRBJ1-5
v_gene: TRBV2

CDR3nt: TGTGCTAGTGGTTCGCTTGCGGGGAATTCCTACAATGAGCAGTTCTTC
CDR3aa: CASGSLAGNSYNEQFF
abundance: -
d_gene: -
j_gene: TRBJ2-1
v_gene: TRBV12-5

CDR3nt: TGTGCCAGCAGCCCCTCGGTCGAGGGGGCGAGCACAGATACGCAGTATTTT
CDR3aa: CASSPSVEGASTDTQYF
abundance: -
d_gene: TRBD1
j_gene: TRBJ2-3
v_gene: TRBV5-6

CDR3nt: TGTGCCAGCAGTTTCACCGGGATAAGGGCAGATACGCAGTATTTT
CDR3aa: CASSFTGIRADTQYF
abundance: few
d_gene: -
j_gene: TRBJ2-3
v_gene: TRBV28

CDR3nt: TGTGCCTGGATGAGGACAGGGGTCGCTAATGAAAAACTGTTTTTT
CDR3aa: CAWMRTGVANEKLFF
abundance: once
d_gene: TRBD1
j_gene: TRBJ1-4
v_gene: TRBV30

CDR3nt: TGTGCTAGTGGACCTCCCCGGGCCACCACCTACGAGCAGTACTTC
CDR3aa: CASGPPRATTYEQYF
abundance: few
d_gene: -
j_gene: TRBJ2-7
v_gene: TRBV12-5

CDR3nt: TGTGCCAGCAGATTACTGGGACTAGCAGGTTACAATGAGCAGTTCTTC
CDR3aa: CASRLLGLAGYNEQFF
abundance: -
d_gene: TRBD2
j_gene: TRBJ2-1
v_gene: TRBV28

CDR3nt: TGTGCCAGCAGCTTGAACCGGGTCAGCCTTAGGAACACTGAAGCTTTCTTT
CDR3aa: CASSLNRVSLRNTEAFF
abundance: -
d_gene: -
j_gene: TRBJ1-1
v_gene: TRBV7-9

CDR3nt: TGCGCCAGCAGCCGAGGGGGCACTCGCGGAAACACCATATATTTT
CDR3aa: CASSRGGTRGNTIYF
abundance: -
d_gene: TRBD1
j_gene: TRBJ1-3
v_gene: TRBV4-1

CDR3nt: TGTGCCAGCACCCGCACATGGGGGGGACTAGCGGGAGTTGGGTCCTACGAGCAGTACTTC
CDR3aa: CASTRTWGGLAGVGSYEQYF
abundance: -
d_gene: TRBD2
j_gene: TRBJ2-7
v_gene: TRBV28

CDR3nt: TGTGCCAGTATGAGAACTAGCGGGGGACAAGAGACCCAGTACTTC
CDR3aa: CASMRTSGGQETQYF
abundance: -
d_gene: TRBD2
j_gene: TRBJ2-5
v_gene: TRBV19

CDR3nt: TGTGCCAGTAGGCCTCTAGCGGGAGTTGTGGAGTATTTT
CDR3aa: CASRPLAGVVEYF
abundance: -
d_gene: TRBD2
j_gene: TRBJ2-3
v_gene: TRBV19

CDR3nt: TGTGCCTCCAGGCCTAGCGGCTCCTACGAGCAGTACTTC
CDR3aa: CASRPSGSYEQYF
abundance: few
d_gene: TRBD2
j_gene: TRBJ2-7
v_gene: TRBV27

CDR3nt: TGCGCCAGCAGCCAAGCTGCGGGACAGGACATCTATGGCTACACCTTC
CDR3aa: CASSQAAGQDIYGYTF
abundance: -
d_gene: TRBD1
j_gene: TRBJ1-2
v_gene: TRBV4-1

CDR3nt: TGTGCCGCCGCGGCCGGGGGCCCCCTAGCCCCGTTCTTC
CDR3aa: CAAAAGGPLAPFF
abundance: -
d_gene: -
j_gene: TRBJ2-1
v_gene: TRBV2

CDR3nt: TGTGCCAGCAGCATCGGACAGGGGGCAGGTGGCTACACCTTC
CDR3aa: CASSIGQGAGGYTF
abundance: few
d_gene: TRBD1
j_gene: TRBJ1-2
v_gene: TRBV5-6